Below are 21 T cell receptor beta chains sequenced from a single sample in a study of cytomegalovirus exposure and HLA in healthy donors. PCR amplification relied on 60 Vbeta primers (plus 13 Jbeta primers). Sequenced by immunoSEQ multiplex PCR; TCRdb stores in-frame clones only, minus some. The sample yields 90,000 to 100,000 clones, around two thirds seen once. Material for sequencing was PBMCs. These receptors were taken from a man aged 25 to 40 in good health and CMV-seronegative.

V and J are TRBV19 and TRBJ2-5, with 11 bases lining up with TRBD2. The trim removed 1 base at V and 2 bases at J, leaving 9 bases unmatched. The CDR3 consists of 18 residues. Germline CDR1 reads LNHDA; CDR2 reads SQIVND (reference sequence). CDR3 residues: CASSIGTLAGGGQETQYF. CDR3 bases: TGTGCCAGTAGTATAGGGACCCTAGCGGGAGGCGGTCAAGAGACCCAGTACTTC. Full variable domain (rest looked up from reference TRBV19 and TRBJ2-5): DGGITQSPKYLFRKEGQNVTLSCEQNLNHDAMYWYRQDPGQGLRLIYYSQIVNDFQKGDIAEGYSVSREKKESFPLTVTSAQKNPTAFYLCASSIGTLAGGGQETQYFGPGTRLLVL.

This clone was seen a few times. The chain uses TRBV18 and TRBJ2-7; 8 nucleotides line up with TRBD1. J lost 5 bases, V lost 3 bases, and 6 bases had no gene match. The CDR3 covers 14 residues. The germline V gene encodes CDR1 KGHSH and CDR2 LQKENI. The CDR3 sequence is CASSPDRESHEQYF. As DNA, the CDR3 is TGTGCCAGCTCACCGGACAGGGAGTCCCACGAGCAGTACTTC.

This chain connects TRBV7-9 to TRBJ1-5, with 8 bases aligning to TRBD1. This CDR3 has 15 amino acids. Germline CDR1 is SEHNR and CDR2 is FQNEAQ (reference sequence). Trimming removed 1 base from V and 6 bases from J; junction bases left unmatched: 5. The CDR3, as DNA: TGTGCCAGCAGCTTAGGGGCAGGGGGCGTTCAGCCCCAGCATTTT. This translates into CASSLGAGGVQPQHF.

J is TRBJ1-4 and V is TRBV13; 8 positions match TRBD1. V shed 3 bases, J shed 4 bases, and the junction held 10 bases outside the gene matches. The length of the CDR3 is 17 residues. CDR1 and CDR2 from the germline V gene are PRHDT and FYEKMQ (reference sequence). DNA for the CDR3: TGTGCCAGCAGCTTTTCAGGGGGCGAAGGGGGTAATGAAAAACTGTTTTTT. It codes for CASSFSGGEGGNEKLFF.

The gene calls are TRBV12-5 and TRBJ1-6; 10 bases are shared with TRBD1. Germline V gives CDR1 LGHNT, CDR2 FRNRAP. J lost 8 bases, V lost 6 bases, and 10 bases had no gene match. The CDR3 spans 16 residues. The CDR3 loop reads CASGYMPGQGYSPLHF. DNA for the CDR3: TGTGCTAGTGGGTACATGCCGGGACAGGGGTATTCACCCCTCCACTTT.

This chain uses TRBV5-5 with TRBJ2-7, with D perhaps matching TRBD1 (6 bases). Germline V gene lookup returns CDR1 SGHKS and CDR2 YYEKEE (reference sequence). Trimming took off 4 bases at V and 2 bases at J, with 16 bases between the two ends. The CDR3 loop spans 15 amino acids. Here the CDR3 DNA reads TGTGCCAGCAGCCAGGGGATATCACCCACCTACGAGCAGTACTTC. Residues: CASSQGISPTYEQYF.

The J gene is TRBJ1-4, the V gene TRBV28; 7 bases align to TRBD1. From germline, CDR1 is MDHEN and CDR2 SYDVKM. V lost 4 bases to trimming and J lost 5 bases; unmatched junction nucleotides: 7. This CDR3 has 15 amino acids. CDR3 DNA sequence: TGTGCCAGCAGTTCTCCGGGACAGCCGAATGAAAAACTGTTTTTT. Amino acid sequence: CASSSPGQPNEKLFF.

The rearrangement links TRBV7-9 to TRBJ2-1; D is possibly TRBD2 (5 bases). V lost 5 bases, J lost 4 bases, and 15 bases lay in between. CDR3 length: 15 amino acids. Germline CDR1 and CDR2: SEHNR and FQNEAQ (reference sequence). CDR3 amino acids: CASSPSGSIYNEQFF. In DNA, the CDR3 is TGTGCCAGCAGCCCTAGTGGGAGCATATACAATGAGCAGTTCTTC.

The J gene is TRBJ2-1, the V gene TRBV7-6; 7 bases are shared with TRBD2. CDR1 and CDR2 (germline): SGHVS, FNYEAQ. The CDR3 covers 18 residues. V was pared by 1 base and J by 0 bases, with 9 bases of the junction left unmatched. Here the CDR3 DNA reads TGTGCCAGCAGCTTAGTCCCCCTAGCGGCGAGCTCCTACAATGAGCAGTTCTTC. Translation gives CASSLVPLAASSYNEQFF.

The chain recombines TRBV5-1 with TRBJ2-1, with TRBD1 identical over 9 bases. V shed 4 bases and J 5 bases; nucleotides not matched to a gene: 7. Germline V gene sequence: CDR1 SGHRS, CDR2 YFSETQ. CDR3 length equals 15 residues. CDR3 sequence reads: CASSARDRVNNEQFF. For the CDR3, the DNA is TGCGCCAGCAGCGCCCGGGACAGGGTAAACAATGAGCAGTTCTTC.

The CDR3 DNA sequence: TGTGCCAGCAGCGTAGACGCGAGCACCGGGGAGCTGTTTTTT. It is translated as CASSVDASTGELFF. The V gene is TRBV9, the J gene TRBJ2-2, with D unclear. V lost 0 bases and J lost 4, with 7 bases in between. The CDR3 totals 14 residues. Looked up from germline, CDR1 is SGDLS and CDR2 is YYNGEE.

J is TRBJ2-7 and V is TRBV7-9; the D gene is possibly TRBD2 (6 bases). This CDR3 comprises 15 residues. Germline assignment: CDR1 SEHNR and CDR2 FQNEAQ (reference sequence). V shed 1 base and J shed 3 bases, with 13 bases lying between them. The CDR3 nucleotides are TGTGCCAGCAGCTTAGAGGAGGGGACGGGCTACGAGCAGTACTTC. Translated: CASSLEEGTGYEQYF.

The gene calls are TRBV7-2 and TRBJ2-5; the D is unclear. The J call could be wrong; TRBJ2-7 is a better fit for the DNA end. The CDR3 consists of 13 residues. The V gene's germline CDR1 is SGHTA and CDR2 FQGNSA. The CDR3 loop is CASSLVPPREQYF. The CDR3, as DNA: TGTGCCAGCAGCTTAGTACCCCCGCGCGAGCAGTACTTC.

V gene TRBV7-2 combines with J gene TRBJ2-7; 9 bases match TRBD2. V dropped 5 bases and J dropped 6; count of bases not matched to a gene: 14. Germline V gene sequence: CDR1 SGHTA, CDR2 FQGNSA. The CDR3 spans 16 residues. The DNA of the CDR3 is TGTGCCAGCAGCCCGAGAAGAGGCGGGGGGGGTCTCGAGCAGTACTTC. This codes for CASSPRRGGGGLEQYF.

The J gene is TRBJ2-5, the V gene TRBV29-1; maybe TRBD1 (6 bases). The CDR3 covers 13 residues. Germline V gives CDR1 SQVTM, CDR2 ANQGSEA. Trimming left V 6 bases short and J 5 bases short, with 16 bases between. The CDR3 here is CSVYNRVGETQYF. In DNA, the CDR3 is TGCAGCGTCTACAACAGGGTCGGGGAGACCCAGTACTTC.

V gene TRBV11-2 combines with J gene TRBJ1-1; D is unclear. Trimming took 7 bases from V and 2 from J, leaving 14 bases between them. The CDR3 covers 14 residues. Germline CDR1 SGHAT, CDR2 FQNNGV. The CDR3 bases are TGTGCCAGCATCGACGGTCGGAGAAACACTGAAGCTTTCTTT. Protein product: CASIDGRRNTEAFF.

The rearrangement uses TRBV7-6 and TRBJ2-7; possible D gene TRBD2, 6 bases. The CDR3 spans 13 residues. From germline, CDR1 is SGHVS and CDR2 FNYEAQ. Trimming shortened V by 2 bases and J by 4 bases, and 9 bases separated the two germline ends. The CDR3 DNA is TGTGCCAGCAGCTTATCGGGAGAGTACGAGCAGTACTTC. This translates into CASSLSGEYEQYF.

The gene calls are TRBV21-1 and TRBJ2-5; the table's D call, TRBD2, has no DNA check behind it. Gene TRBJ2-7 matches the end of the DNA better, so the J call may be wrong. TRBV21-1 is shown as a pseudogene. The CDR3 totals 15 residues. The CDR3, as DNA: TGTGCCAGCAGCCCTGGTAGCGGGGGGCACTACGAGCAGTACTTC. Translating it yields CASSPGSGGHYEQYF.

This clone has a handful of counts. The CDR3: CAWSLGLRPQQYF. CDR3 nucleotide sequence: TGTGCCTGGAGCCTTGGACTCCGCCCTCAGCAGTACTTC. The rearrangement links TRBV30 to TRBJ2-7; maybe TRBD2 (5 bases). CDR3 length: 13 amino acids. Germline lookup yields CDR1 GTSNPN and CDR2 SVGIG (reference sequence). V was cut by 3 bases and J by 8 bases, with 17 bases left in between.

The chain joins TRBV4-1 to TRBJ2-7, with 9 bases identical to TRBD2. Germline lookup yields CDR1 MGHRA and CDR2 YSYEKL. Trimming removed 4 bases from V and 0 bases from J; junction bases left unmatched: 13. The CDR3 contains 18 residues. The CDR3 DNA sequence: TGCGCCAGCAGCCTCCTCTTGGGGGGGCGGGGGGGCTCCTACGAGCAGTACTTC. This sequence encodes CASSLLLGGRGGSYEQYF.

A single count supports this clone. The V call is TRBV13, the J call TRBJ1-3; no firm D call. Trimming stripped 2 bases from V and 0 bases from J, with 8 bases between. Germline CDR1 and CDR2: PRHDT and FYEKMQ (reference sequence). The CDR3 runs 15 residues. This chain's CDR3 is CASSLHESSGNTIYF. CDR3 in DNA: TGTGCCAGCAGCTTACACGAGAGCTCTGGAAACACCATATATTTT.